This entry features one T cell receptor (beta chain) sequence. The data were taken from a study of blood T cell repertoires in COVID-19. Study context: Samples taken during acute and convalescent COVID-19 were collected in the United States, Italy and Spain. In each case, the material was cDNA or gDNA derived from T cells, B-cell-depleted T cells, or PBMCs.

Donors were grouped by their self-reported clinical history. The repertoire was sequenced with immunoSEQ multiplex PCR; TCRdb's copy has only in-frame clones and lacks some. Here the sample spans some 200,000 clones, 86% being singletons. Trimming cost V 4 bases and J 1 base, with 16 bases left between them. Germline lookup yields CDR1 MGHRA and CDR2 YSYEKL. The length of the CDR3 is 16 residues. The chain carries TRBV4-1 and TRBJ2-5, with D tentatively TRBD2 (6 bases). This receptor was taken from a woman in her thirties or forties with acute COVID-19. The source material was PBMCs or T cells enriched from blood (not recorded which). As DNA, the CDR3 is TGCGCCAGCAGCCTTCAACCCGGGGAGGCCCAAGAGACCCAGTACTTC. Translating gives CASSLQPGEAQETQYF.